Listed below are T cell receptor beta chains from one sample, sequenced in a study of T cells after yellow fever vaccination. TCRdb passed the 5' RACE reads through MiXCR, listing each CDR3 protein once. The sample lists some 390,000 distinct CDR3 sequences; around 20% were seen once. The specimen was PBMCs, collected before the yellow fever booster vaccination. The source of these receptors is a man aged 18-30 years who received the YFV17D yellow fever vaccine. Both conserved end residues are part of each CDR3. Fields, in order: J gene, V gene, CDR3 length, clone size, D gene, CDR3 DNA, CDR3 protein. D genes are given only for firm matches. Not all rows give a size; the values are once, few, many and, for expanded clones, a class.

TRBJ1-1,TRBV5-1,12,.,.,TGCGCCAGCAGTTTTTCAGACAGCCCCGCTTTCTTT,CASSFSDSPAFF
TRBJ1-1,TRBV5-1,15,few,TRBD1,TGCGCCAGCAGCTTGGAGGAGGGGGCGAGGACTGAAGCTTTCTTT,CASSLEEGARTEAFF
TRBJ2-2,TRBV12-3/TRBV12-4,16,few,TRBD2,TGTGCCAGCAGTTTGGGAATAGCGGGGGTAACCGGGGAGCTGTTTTTT,CASSLGIAGVTGELFF
TRBJ2-5,TRBV15,15,.,.,TGTGCCACCAGCAGACCTCAGGGGCCCGGGGAGACCCAGTACTTC,CATSRPQGPGETQYF
TRBJ2-2,TRBV7-9,15,.,.,TGTGCCAGCAGCTTTCGCGGGGAGCGTACCGGGGAGCTGTTTTTT,CASSFRGERTGELFF
TRBJ2-2,TRBV24-1,12,few,.,TGTGCCACCAGTGATTTTTCCGGGGAGCTGTTTTTT,CATSDFSGELFF
TRBJ2-5,TRBV6-5,14,few,.,TGTGCCAGCAGTAAACGGACTCCTCAAGAGACCCAGTACTTC,CASSKRTPQETQYF
TRBJ1-5,TRBV20-1,13,few,.,TGCAGTGCTAGACAGGGTAGCAATCAGCCCCAGCATTTT,CSARQGSNQPQHF
TRBJ1-3,TRBV7-9,15,.,TRBD1,TGTGCCAGCAGCTTAGCAGGGGGCGGTGGAAACACCATATATTTT,CASSLAGGGGNTIYF
TRBJ1-1,TRBV7-9,15,.,.,TGTGCCAGCAGCCTACGAGGCAGGGGTGGAACTGAAGCTTTCTTT,CASSLRGRGGTEAFF
TRBJ1-3,TRBV18,17,.,TRBD1,TGTGCCAGCTCACCGGACAGGCCCAATCGCTCTGGAAACACCATATATTTT,CASSPDRPNRSGNTIYF
TRBJ2-3,TRBV12-3/TRBV12-4,14,.,.,TGTGCCAGCACGATCGGGGGAAGCACAGATACGCAGTATTTT,CASTIGGSTDTQYF
TRBJ2-1,TRBV5-1,12,.,.,TGCGCCAGCAGCCCCGTTGACAATGAGCAGTTCTTC,CASSPVDNEQFF
TRBJ1-2,TRBV20-1,10,.,.,TGCAGTGCCCGAGGGGGTGGCTACACCTTC,CSARGGGYTF
TRBJ1-6,TRBV5-6,15,.,.,TGTGCCAGCAGCTTGGCCTTACAGGGAAATTCACCCCTCCACTTT,CASSLALQGNSPLHF
TRBJ2-5,TRBV7-2,13,.,TRBD1,TGTGCCAGCGGGACAGGGGGCCGGAGGACCCAGCACTTC,CASGTGGRRTQHF
TRBJ1-3,TRBV5-6,17,.,.,TGTGCCAGCAGCTTGGCCCGGGGGCAGGTATCTGGAAACACCATATATTTT,CASSLARGQVSGNTIYF
TRBJ2-7,TRBV25-1,13,.,.,TGTGCCAGCAGAAGCAGGGACACCTACGAGCAGTACTTC,CASRSRDTYEQYF
TRBJ2-7,TRBV14,15,.,TRBD2,TGTGCCAGCAGCCGGCCGGGGGGTATACTCTACGAGCAGTACTTC,CASSRPGGILYEQYF
TRBJ2-3,TRBV10-3,14,few,.,TGTGCCATCAGTGGAATGCAGAGCACAGATACGCAGTATTTT,CAISGMQSTDTQYF
TRBJ2-6,TRBV12-3/TRBV12-4,15,many,.,TGTGCCAGCACCGTAGGGGCGCGGGGGGCCAACGTCCTGACTTTC,CASTVGARGANVLTF